Below are 25 T cell receptor beta chains sequenced from a single sample in a study of PD-1 blockade in classical Hodgkin lymphoma. Each of the patients experienced relapse following autologous stem cell transplantation, and their brentuximab vedotin exposure differed. Clones were sequenced by immunoSEQ multiplex PCR, and TCRdb holds only the in-frame ones, with some missing. The table records 38,000 or so clones, more than 75% of them present only once. The specimen was peripheral blood mononuclear cells (PBMCs), collected at baseline. The receptors were sampled from a human donor with classical Hodgkin lymphoma.

The chain has TRBV4-1 and TRBJ1-3, with TRBD1 matching over 9 bases. The CDR3 contains 20 residues. The germline CDR1 and CDR2 sequences are MGHRA and YSYEKL. V lost 3 bases, J lost 1 base, and 16 bases stayed unmatched. CDR3 region: CASSHDAGQGRARSGNTIYF. CDR3 DNA: TGCGCCAGCAGCCACGATGCGGGACAGGGACGCGCCCGATCTGGAAACACCATATATTTT.

CDR3 in DNA: TGCAGCGTTGAATATCGGAGGACTGAAGCTTTCTTT. Translating it yields CSVEYRRTEAFF. V usage is TRBV29-1 and J usage is TRBJ1-1; unclear D gene. V lost 2 bases, J lost 5 bases, and 9 bases lay in between. Germline V lookup: CDR1 SQVTM, CDR2 ANQGSEA. The CDR3 spans 12 residues.

The chain employs TRBV6-6 and TRBJ1-5; the D gene is possibly TRBD1 (5 bases). Germline V lookup: CDR1 MNHNY, CDR2 SVGAGI (reference sequence). CDR3 length: 15 amino acids. Trimming took off 2 bases at V and 5 bases at J, with 13 bases between the two ends. The CDR3: CASSYARARDQPQHF. The DNA for the CDR3 is TGTGCCAGCAGTTACGCCAGGGCTAGGGATCAGCCCCAGCATTTT.

This sequence joins TRBV7-9 and TRBJ2-5; D unresolved. The germline V and J ends were trimmed by 3 bases and 0 bases, with 8 bases remaining between them. This CDR3 region has 14 residues. Per the germline V gene, CDR1 is SEHNR and CDR2 is FQNEAQ (reference sequence). This CDR3 reads CASSFPRNQETQYF. DNA for the CDR3: TGTGCCAGCAGCTTCCCTCGTAACCAAGAGACCCAGTACTTC.

V gene TRBV19 combines with J gene TRBJ1-2, with 7 bases matching TRBD1. Unmatched junction bases numbered 9, after V lost 2 bases and J lost 6 bases. Looked up from germline, CDR1 is LNHDA and CDR2 is SQIVND (reference sequence). The CDR3 runs to 15 residues. The CDR3 loop reads CASSIFWDSPNGYTF. CDR3 in DNA: TGTGCCAGTAGTATATTTTGGGACAGTCCGAATGGCTACACCTTC.

The chain combines TRBV6-6 with TRBJ1-5, with 7 bases lining up with TRBD1. V shed 5 bases and J 5 bases; nucleotides not matched to a gene: 9. This CDR3 spans 15 amino acids. CDR1 is MNHNY, CDR2 SVGAGI, per germline (reference sequence). CDR3 DNA: TGTGCCAGCAGTCGGGGCAGACAGGGCGATCAGCCCCAGCATTTT. This encodes CASSRGRQGDQPQHF.

The rearrangement links TRBV29-1 to TRBJ2-1, with D hard to call. The CDR3 totals 10 residues. Trimming stripped 4 bases from V and 7 bases from J, with 5 bases between. The germline V gene encodes CDR1 SQVTM and CDR2 ANQGSEA. Here the CDR3 reads CSVVGNEQFF. DNA of the CDR3: TGCAGCGTTGTAGGGAATGAGCAGTTCTTC.

The table lists this clone with a count of one. The rearrangement uses TRBV19 and TRBJ1-5; D remains ambiguous. Germline-derived CDR1 and CDR2 are LNHDA and SQIVND (reference sequence). The CDR3 length is 16 residues. V was pared by 1 base and J by 3 bases, with 13 bases between. The CDR3 here is CASSIGAGSINQPQHF. In nucleotides, the CDR3 is TGTGCCAGTAGTATAGGAGCGGGAAGCATCAATCAGCCCCAGCATTTT.

This rearrangement joins TRBV9 to TRBJ2-1; 10 bases agree with TRBD1. Germline assignment: CDR1 SGDLS and CDR2 YYNGEE. V lost 4 bases to trimming and J lost 8 bases; unmatched junction nucleotides: 9. The CDR3 length is 15 residues. DNA for the CDR3: TGTGCCAGCAGCATTCGACAGGGGGCGCACGATGAGCAGTTCTTC. Its protein is CASSIRQGAHDEQFF.

This clone came up a few times. The rearrangement links TRBV7-9 to TRBJ2-7, with D tentatively TRBD1 (6 bases). Germline V gives CDR1 SEHNR, CDR2 FQNEAQ (reference sequence). Trimming stripped 1 base from V and 3 bases from J, with 10 bases between. The CDR3 has 14 amino acids. CDR3 in amino acids: CASSLEQGHYEQYF. For the CDR3, the DNA is TGTGCCAGCAGCTTAGAACAGGGCCACTACGAGCAGTACTTC.

Concerning this clone itself: Mismatch with germline at one junction end may stem from a read error. This chain joins TRBV7-7 and TRBJ2-2; D remains unclear. The CDR3 contains 15 residues. CDR1 is SSHAT and CDR2 is FNYEAQ in the germline V gene (reference sequence). Here the CDR3 reads CASSLVSENTGELFF. In DNA form, the CDR3 reads TGTGCTAGCAGCTTAGTTTCCGAGAACACCGGGGAGCTGTTTTTT.

The chain has TRBV5-1 and TRBJ2-7; unclear D gene. The CDR3 has 13 amino acids. Germline lookup yields CDR1 SGHRS and CDR2 YFSETQ. V was clipped by 4 bases and J by 5 bases, with 13 bases between them. The CDR3 here is CASSPLEEDEQYF. The CDR3 DNA is TGCGCCAGCAGCCCATTAGAAGAAGACGAGCAGTACTTC. The complete variable domain, with remaining parts taken from reference TRBV5-1 and TRBJ2-7, reads KAGVTQTPRYLIKTRGQQVTLSCSPISGHRSVSWYQQTPGQGLQFLFEYFSETQRNKGNFPGRFSGRQFSNSRSEMNVSTLELGDSALYLCASSPLEEDEQYFGPGTRLTVT.

This chain joins TRBV13 and TRBJ2-1; D gene uncertain. CDR1 PRHDT and CDR2 FYEKMQ come from the germline V gene (reference sequence). With 3 bases removed from V and 8 bases from J, the gap between germline ends came to 14 bases. The CDR3 is 14 amino acids. CDR3 region: CASSFPTVSHEQFF. The CDR3 nucleotides read TGTGCCAGCAGCTTCCCCACTGTTAGCCATGAGCAGTTCTTC.

The CDR3 nucleotides read TGTGCCAGCAGTTTGGCGGCGGCAAATAACTATGGCTACACCTTC. It is translated as CASSLAAANNYGYTF. The chain combines TRBV28 with TRBJ1-2; no firm D call. Per the germline V gene, CDR1 is MDHEN and CDR2 is SYDVKM. The CDR3 totals 15 residues. V was trimmed by 3 bases and J by 1 base, leaving 12 bases between them.

The V and J genes are TRBV4-3 and TRBJ1-2; no reliable D call. V was shortened by 0 bases and J by 6 bases, with 11 bases between the two germline ends. CDR1 is LGHNA, CDR2 YSLEER, per germline. The CDR3 has 14 amino acids. DNA of the CDR3: TGCGCCAGCAGCCAAGATGGCCGTGGGAATGGCTACACCTTC. This gives the protein CASSQDGRGNGYTF.

The chain is built from TRBV2 and TRBJ2-7, with D maybe TRBD1 (5 bases). This CDR3 has 12 residues. The germline gives CDR1 SNHLY, CDR2 FYNNEI. The CDR3: CWQRTGHYEQYF. CDR3 DNA sequence: TGTTGGCAGCGCACAGGCCATTACGAGCAGTACTTC.

The chain uses TRBV4-3 and TRBJ2-2; D may be TRBD1 or TRBD2 (5 bases each). The V end lost 6 bases, the J end lost 6 bases, and 14 bases lay between the germline ends. The V gene's germline CDR1 is LGHNA and CDR2 YSLEER. This CDR3 is 14 amino acids long. Here the CDR3 DNA reads TGCGCCAGCAGGCCCATTTTGGGGGCCGGGGAGCTGTTTTTT. Protein: CASRPILGAGELFF.

This clone was seen a single time. The chain is built from TRBV27 and TRBJ2-1, with 12 bases lining up with TRBD1. This CDR3 is 15 amino acids long. Unmatched junction bases numbered 7, after V lost 4 bases and J lost 9 bases. Looked up from germline, CDR1 is MNHEY and CDR2 is SMNVEV (reference sequence). This chain's CDR3 is CASSSGTGGKGEQFF. The CDR3 DNA is TGTGCCAGCAGTTCCGGGACAGGGGGCAAGGGTGAGCAGTTCTTC.

This clone was seen a single time. The V gene is TRBV7-7, the J gene TRBJ2-5, with 12 bases identical to TRBD1. Judging by the DNA end, TRBJ2-7 fits better; the J call may be wrong. The V gene's germline CDR1 is SSHAT and CDR2 FNYEAQ (reference sequence). The CDR3 contains 15 residues. The CDR3 DNA reads as TGTGCCAGCAGCATTGGGACAGGGGGCACTTACGAGCAGTACTTC. This gives the protein CASSIGTGGTYEQYF.

The chain carries TRBV6-5 and TRBJ2-5; D may match TRBD1 or TRBD2 (5 bases each). The length of the CDR3 is 14 residues. CDR1 is MNHEY, CDR2 SVGAGI, per germline. V was clipped by 4 bases and J by 4 bases, with 13 bases between them. This chain's CDR3 is CASSLMGVGETQYF. The CDR3 nucleotides read TGTGCCAGCAGTTTAATGGGGGTCGGAGAGACCCAGTACTTC.

This rearrangement joins TRBV6-5 to TRBJ1-1, with D perhaps TRBD1 (6 bases). The CDR3 spans 15 residues. Trimming left V 6 bases short and J 4 bases short, with 18 bases between. The germline CDR1 and CDR2 sequences are MNHEY and SVGAGI. The CDR3 loop reads CASSPADSLGTEAFF. In DNA, the CDR3 is TGTGCCAGCAGCCCCGCGGACAGTCTGGGCACTGAAGCTTTCTTT.

This chain uses TRBV4-1 with TRBJ2-7; D is possibly TRBD1 or TRBD2 (5 bases each). V lost 2 bases, J lost 3 bases, and 17 bases lay in between. Per germline, CDR1 MGHRA and CDR2 YSYEKL. The CDR3 is 16 amino acids. The CDR3 sequence is CASSQKARDGDYEQYF. For the CDR3, the DNA is TGCGCCAGCAGCCAAAAGGCGAGGGACGGGGACTACGAGCAGTACTTC.

The chain links TRBV11-1 to TRBJ2-1; 12 nucleotides line up with TRBD2. The CDR3 is 15 amino acids. From germline, CDR1 is SGHAT and CDR2 FQDESV (reference sequence). V shed 6 bases and J 4 bases; nucleotides not matched to a gene: 4. DNA for the CDR3: TGTGCCAGCAGTACGACTAGCGGGGGTTACAATGAGCAGTTCTTC. This encodes CASSTTSGGYNEQFF.

This clone is a singleton in its sample. The rearrangement uses TRBV7-8 and TRBJ1-5; D unclear. Germline-derived CDR1 and CDR2 are SGHVS and FQNEAQ. V shed 2 bases and J shed 4 bases, with 15 bases lying between them. This CDR3 is built from 16 residues. CDR3 region: CASSLRWALGNQPQHF. CDR3 nucleotides: TGTGCCAGCAGCTTAAGGTGGGCTCTCGGAAATCAGCCCCAGCATTTT.

This sequence joins TRBV11-2 and TRBJ2-1; D gene unclear. In germline, CDR1 is SGHAT, CDR2 FQNNGV. The ends were cut back, 0 bases at V and 6 bases at J, with 9 bases in the middle. The CDR3 is 14 residues long. The CDR3 DNA is TGTGCCAGCAGCTTAGAATGGGGTGTCAATGAGCAGTTCTTC. It translates to CASSLEWGVNEQFF.